Presented here are 29 T cell receptor beta chains from one specimen sequenced in a study of identical twins. One entry per CDR3 protein results from TCRdb running MiXCR on the 5' RACE reads. The sample includes about 450,000 distinct CDR3 sequences, approximately 17% of them seen just once. The sample was naive T cells sorted from blood. All receptors derive from a man between 45 and 60 years old in good health.

The CDR3 sequence: CASSWGGNTEAFF. Here the CDR3 DNA reads TGTGCCAGCAGTTGGGGGGGAAACACTGAAGCTTTCTTT. This chain uses TRBV28 with TRBJ1-1, with D tentatively TRBD1 (5 bases). V was trimmed by 4 bases and J by 2 bases, leaving 8 bases between them. The CDR3 extends over 13 amino acids. Germline V gives CDR1 MDHEN, CDR2 SYDVKM.

The chain combines TRBV9 with TRBJ2-7; D call uncertain. The CDR3 is 13 amino acids. V was clipped by 3 bases and J by 5 bases, with 12 bases between them. From germline, CDR1 is SGDLS and CDR2 YYNGEE. CDR3 DNA sequence: TGTGCCAGCAGCGAGAACTACAATGACGAGCAGTACTTC. Residues: CASSENYNDEQYF.

The sample holds a few counts of this clonotype. The chain carries TRBV6-2 or TRBV6-3 and TRBJ2-7; D unresolved. The V gene lost 0 bases and the J gene lost 4 bases, with 7 bases spanning the gap. Germline assignment: CDR1 MNHEY and CDR2 SVGEGT. This CDR3 contains 13 residues. The CDR3 sequence: CASSYSIGYEQYF. Here the CDR3 DNA reads TGTGCCAGCAGTTACTCGATCGGATACGAGCAGTACTTC.

This clonotype was recorded many times. CDR3 sequence reads: CASSIGREFNQPQHF. CDR3 DNA sequence: TGTGCCAGTAGTATTGGTAGGGAGTTCAATCAGCCCCAGCATTTT. The rearrangement uses TRBV19 and TRBJ1-5, with unresolved D. V was pared by 3 bases and J by 3 bases, with 12 bases between. The CDR3 contains 15 residues. Looked up from germline, CDR1 is LNHDA and CDR2 is SQIVND (reference sequence).

Comments on this clonotype: At one end the junction does not follow the germline gene, possibly because of a read error. V usage is TRBV6-1 and J usage is TRBJ2-7; weak D call: TRBD1 (5 bases). From germline, CDR1 is MNHNS and CDR2 SASEGT. This CDR3 region has 14 residues. The CDR3 is CATSTVDNNYEQYF. DNA of the CDR3: TGTGCCACCAGTACCGTGGACAACAACTACGAGCAGTACTTC.

This clonotype was seen many times. The chain joins TRBV20-1 to TRBJ2-5; D is tentatively TRBD1 or TRBD2 (5 bases each). Germline-derived CDR1 and CDR2 are DFQATT and SNEGSKA (reference sequence). The CDR3 is made up of 14 amino acids. V was trimmed by 0 bases and J by 5 bases, leaving 13 bases between them. CDR3 DNA sequence: TGCAGTGCTAGAGATCCCCTAGCAGGGGAGACCCAGTACTTC. It is translated as CSARDPLAGETQYF.

The rearrangement joins TRBV4-1 to TRBJ1-5, with D unresolved. Deletions cut 0 bases from V and 6 bases from J, with 15 bases between. Per the germline V gene, CDR1 is MGHRA and CDR2 is YSYEKL. The CDR3 has 16 residues. CDR3: CASSQERTGWSQPQHF. In DNA, the CDR3 is TGCGCCAGCAGCCAAGAGAGGACGGGTTGGAGTCAGCCCCAGCATTTT.

The CDR3 sequence: CAISVGQGSYEQYF. Here the CDR3 DNA reads TGTGCCATCAGTGTAGGGCAGGGCTCCTACGAGCAGTACTTC. The V gene is TRBV10-3, the J gene TRBJ2-7, with D perhaps TRBD1 (5 bases). Germline V lookup: CDR1 ENHRY, CDR2 SYGVKD. Trimming took 4 bases from V and 0 from J, leaving 10 bases between them. This CDR3 comprises 14 residues.

The chain employs TRBV7-9 and TRBJ2-6, with D tentatively TRBD2 (6 bases). The CDR3 has 15 amino acids. The germline gives CDR1 SEHNR, CDR2 FQNEAQ (reference sequence). Trimming left V 6 bases short and J 4 bases short, with 13 bases between. The CDR3 loop reads CASREGSSGANVLTF. For the CDR3, the DNA is TGTGCCAGCAGGGAGGGGTCCTCCGGGGCCAACGTCCTGACTTTC.

This clonotype was detected a few times. The chain couples TRBV27 to TRBJ2-7, with 8 bases matching TRBD1. Germline V gene lookup returns CDR1 MNHEY and CDR2 SMNVEV (reference sequence). The CDR3 spans 15 residues. With 3 bases clipped from V and 6 bases from J, the junction kept 10 bases outside the gene matches. In DNA form, the CDR3 reads TGTGCCAGCAGTTTTCGGACAGGGTCTCTCTTCGAGCAGTACTTC. Its protein product is CASSFRTGSLFEQYF.

In this sample, this clonotype turned up a few times. V and J are TRBV7-6 and TRBJ2-1; D not resolved. Germline lookup yields CDR1 SGHVS and CDR2 FNYEAQ. Trimming shortened V by 7 bases and J by 0 bases, and 13 bases separated the two germline ends. This CDR3 comprises 15 residues. CDR3 in amino acids: CASTGSGSSYNEQFF. The CDR3 DNA is TGTGCCAGCACCGGAAGTGGTAGCTCCTACAATGAGCAGTTCTTC.

This clonotype was detected ten times or more. This rearrangement joins TRBV10-3 to TRBJ2-7; 15 bases map to TRBD2. Trimming cost V 6 bases and J 0 bases; bases outside gene matches: 12. Germline CDR1 reads ENHRY; CDR2 reads SYGVKD. This CDR3 contains 19 residues. This CDR3 reads CAISGGSGLAGGSSYEQYF. The DNA of the CDR3 is TGTGCCATCAGCGGGGGGTCCGGACTAGCGGGGGGGAGCTCCTACGAGCAGTACTTC.

J is TRBJ2-1 and V is TRBV7-8; D gene ambiguous. In germline, CDR1 is SGHVS, CDR2 FQNEAQ. CDR3 length equals 14 residues. V was clipped by 1 base and J by 12 bases, with 16 bases between them. As DNA, the CDR3 is TGTGCCAGCAGCTTAGTAGGGTCCGCGACCCCGCAGTTCTTC. This translates into CASSLVGSATPQFF.

This clonotype was found a few times. The V gene is TRBV7-2, the J gene TRBJ2-5; 9 bases are a match to TRBD2. V lost 3 bases to trimming and J lost 5 bases; unmatched junction nucleotides: 7. The length of the CDR3 is 15 residues. CDR1 and CDR2 from the germline V gene are SGHTA and FQGNSA. CDR3 coding DNA: TGTGCCAGCAGCTTCCCAAGCGGGGGGTGGGAGACCCAGTACTTC. It is translated as CASSFPSGGWETQYF.

The chain has TRBV5-1 and TRBJ2-5; D unresolved. The germline CDR1 and CDR2 sequences are SGHRS and YFSETQ. The CDR3 sequence is 14 residues long. Deletions cut 3 bases from V and 3 bases from J, with 12 bases between. The chain's CDR3 is CASSSRTGEETQYF. The CDR3 nucleotides are TGCGCCAGCAGCTCCCGGACGGGCGAAGAGACCCAGTACTTC.

The CDR3 here is CAWGYATGELFF. In nucleotides, the CDR3 is TGTGCCTGGGGTTACGCAACCGGGGAGCTGTTTTTT. The V and J genes are TRBV30 and TRBJ2-2; D is unclear. Germline assignment: CDR1 GTSNPN and CDR2 SVGIG (reference sequence). V gave up 5 bases and J gave up 5 bases, with 9 bases separating them. The CDR3 has 12 residues.

The chain recombines TRBV11-3 with TRBJ1-1; no definite D call. Trimming removed 5 bases at V and 1 base at J, with 14 bases between. There are 15 residues in the CDR3. CDR1 and CDR2 from the germline V gene are SGHNT and YENEEA. The DNA of the CDR3 is TGTGCCAGCAGCCCGTTGGTACGGGAGAACACTGAAGCTTTCTTT. It translates to CASSPLVRENTEAFF. Full variable domain (outside the CDR3, taken from reference TRBV11-3 and TRBJ1-1): EAGVVQSPRYKIIEKKQPVAFWCNPISGHNTLYWYLQNLGQGPELLIRYENEEAVDDSQLPKDRFSAERLKGVDSTLKIQPAELGDSAVYLCASSPLVRENTEAFFGQGTRLTVV.

At least ten counts were recorded for this clonotype. V usage is TRBV24-1 and J usage is TRBJ2-5; possible D gene TRBD1, 5 bases. Trimming left V 9 bases short and J 5 bases short, with 12 bases between. Germline V gene sequence: CDR1 KGHDR, CDR2 SFDVKD. This CDR3 has 12 amino acids. In DNA form, the CDR3 reads TGTGCCACCTCAGCAGGGATTGAGACCCAGTACTTC. Its translation: CATSAGIETQYF.

The chain employs TRBV24-1 and TRBJ2-1; D is possibly TRBD2 (7 bases). In germline, CDR1 is KGHDR, CDR2 SFDVKD. The CDR3 totals 17 residues. Trimming removed 1 base from V and 9 bases from J, with 21 bases in between. The CDR3 loop is CATSDFSLGQGRGEQFF. The DNA for the CDR3 is TGTGCCACCAGTGATTTTTCGCTTGGGCAGGGGAGGGGTGAGCAGTTCTTC.

The CDR3 loop reads CASSLGALRRELFF. The CDR3 nucleotides are TGTGCCAGCAGCTTGGGGGCTCTGAGGAGGGAACTGTTTTTT. The chain couples TRBV7-8 to TRBJ1-4, with D maybe TRBD1 (6 bases). The germline gives CDR1 SGHVS, CDR2 FQNEAQ. Trimming cost V 3 bases and J 12 bases, with 17 bases left between them. The CDR3 runs 14 residues.

At least ten counts were recorded for this clonotype. The chain joins TRBV27 to TRBJ2-7; D is undetermined. This CDR3 region has 10 residues. Germline V gene lookup returns CDR1 MNHEY and CDR2 SMNVEV (reference sequence). Between the trimmed V and J ends, which lost 6 bases and 3 bases, there was a span of 3 bases. DNA for the CDR3: TGTGCCAGCAGGATCTACGAGCAGTACTTC. Its translation: CASRIYEQYF.

This clonotype was detected only a few times. The genes are TRBV30 and TRBJ1-4; no clear D gene. This CDR3 is 14 amino acids long. V was trimmed by 4 bases and J by 9 bases, leaving 18 bases between them. The germline gives CDR1 GTSNPN, CDR2 SVGIG (reference sequence). The CDR3 nucleotides read TGTGCCTGGATCAGGACGGGAGGTCGGAAAAAACTGTTTTTT. Residues: CAWIRTGGRKKLFF. The variable domain in full, with the rest retrieved from reference TRBV30 and TRBJ1-4, is SQTIHQWPATLVQPVGSPLSLECTVEGTSNPNLYWYRQAAGRGLQLLFYSVGIGQISSEVPQNLSASRPQDRQFILSSKKLLLSDSGFYLCAWIRTGGRKKLFFGSGTQLSVL.

This clonotype was seen more than once but under ten times. This sequence joins TRBV2 and TRBJ2-7, with 9 bases fitting TRBD2. The germline V gene has CDR1 SNHLY and CDR2 FYNNEI. The CDR3 spans 16 residues. V was pared by 1 base and J by 6 bases, with 10 bases of the junction left unmatched. CDR3 coding DNA: TGTGCCAGCAGTGAAGTGAGTGTGCGGGAGGGAAGCGAGCAGTACTTC. Amino acids: CASSEVSVREGSEQYF.

This clonotype was seen repeatedly, ten times or more. J is TRBJ2-3 and V is TRBV28; D ambiguous. Looked up from germline, CDR1 is MDHEN and CDR2 is SYDVKM. Between the trimmed V and J ends, which lost 2 bases and 2 bases, there was a span of 11 bases. The CDR3 sequence is 15 residues long. CDR3 nucleotides: TGTGCCAGCAGTTTAGATTACAGAGACACAGATACGCAGTATTTT. It encodes CASSLDYRDTDTQYF.

The chain links TRBV4-2 to TRBJ1-1; D possibly corresponds to TRBD1 (5 bases). CDR3 size: 12 residues. Trimming pared 0 bases from V and 10 bases from J, leaving 9 bases between. Germline V gives CDR1 LGHNA, CDR2 YNFKEQ. CDR3 protein: CASSQDGAGAFF. In DNA form, the CDR3 reads TGTGCCAGCAGCCAAGATGGGGCAGGAGCTTTCTTT.

This clonotype was detected a few times. This chain connects TRBV12-3 or TRBV12-4 to TRBJ2-3; D unclear. There are 18 residues in the CDR3. Trimming shortened V by 4 bases and J by 2 bases, and 22 bases separated the two germline ends. The CDR3 DNA reads as TGTGCCAGCAGTTCTTCACCGGGCCTATCATACCCCACAGATACGCAGTATTTT. It encodes CASSSSPGLSYPTDTQYF.

This chain uses TRBV5-1 with TRBJ2-5; 11 nucleotides match TRBD1. The length of the CDR3 is 17 residues. V lost 0 bases to trimming and J lost 1 base; unmatched junction nucleotides: 5. CDR1 and CDR2 from the germline V gene are SGHRS and YFSETQ. The CDR3: CASSLVDRGLVQETQYF. CDR3 sequence (DNA): TGCGCCAGCAGCTTGGTGGACAGGGGGCTCGTCCAAGAGACCCAGTACTTC.

This clonotype was found a few times. This chain connects TRBV20-1 to TRBJ2-5; no clear D. Looked up from germline, CDR1 is DFQATT and CDR2 is SNEGSKA (reference sequence). The CDR3 has 17 amino acids. V was cut by 1 base and J by 1 base, with 19 bases left in between. The CDR3, as DNA: TGCAGTGCTAGAGCCTCATATTCACCGTTTAGCCAAGAGACCCAGTACTTC. Protein: CSARASYSPFSQETQYF.

The sample holds a few counts of this clonotype. The chain carries TRBV7-9 and TRBJ1-4, with D perhaps TRBD1 (6 bases). The length of the CDR3 is 13 residues. The V gene lost 9 bases and the J gene lost 4 bases, with 12 bases spanning the gap. Germline CDR1 reads SEHNR; CDR2 reads FQNEAQ (reference sequence). The CDR3 loop is CARPGQLNEKLFF. For the CDR3, the DNA is TGTGCCAGGCCGGGACAACTTAATGAAAAACTGTTTTTT.